This paragraph reports one T cell receptor beta chain. This clone was detected a few times. It lacks a known antigen. No per-base quality is available; no much larger clone lies one base away. Biopsy-confirmed MCPyV-positive Merkel cell carcinoma was present in the study subjects, and positive serum antibodies to T-antigen were found in every subject. Genomic DNA was extracted from over five adjacent 10-micron frozen tumor sections without cell sorting or culture. About 5 x 5 x 5 mm of tumor biopsy tissue was frozen in optimal cutting temperature compound. Hematoxylin and eosin scout sections confirmed abundant Merkel cell carcinoma and infiltrating cells in the frozen biopsy. CDR1 LNHDA and CDR2 SQIVND are derived from the germline V gene (reference sequence). The cysteine opens and the phenylalanine closes a CDR3 of 18 amino acids. Only the CDR3 region is kept as DNA, spanning 54 bases read in frame from base 1. Relative to germline, V is missing 7 bases and J is missing 4 bases, with 16 bases of the junction outside any gene match.

This record comes from a study of T cell repertoires in Merkel cell carcinoma (dated by TCRdb to the late 2010s). For the wider study: The study excluded patients who had received intralesional immunotherapy or systemic immune checkpoint blockade before the biopsy. Tetramer sorting, cloning and paired TCR sequencing of expanded tumor-infiltrating lymphocytes were first used to define MCPyV-specific clonotypes. A diagnosis of MCPyV-positive Merkel cell carcinoma and successful in vitro expansion of tumor-infiltrating lymphocytes were required for inclusion. Summary of the overall study and its limitations: The study did not examine normal tissue biopsies.

The immunoSEQ assay was used both to sequence TRB CDR3 from tumor genomic DNA and to process the resulting data. The table comes from immuneACCESS by way of TCRdb, which keeps in-frame sequences with V and J called. Part of the clones is missing from these tables; in studies checked, under half for an unresolved V gene and the rest for unknown reasons. The sample has roughly 14,000 clones on record, 76% of them singletons. The ten biggest clones cover 17% of the sample. This receptor chain uses TRBV19 and TRBJ1-1, with 12 bases in between that match TRBD1. The specimen was tumor tissue. The TCR comes from an adult with Merkel cell carcinoma. The base sequence is TGTGCCAGTATCCTCGACTACCGGGACAGGGGGCAGGGCACTGAAGCTTTCTTT. Translated, it gives CASILDYRDRGQGTEAFF.